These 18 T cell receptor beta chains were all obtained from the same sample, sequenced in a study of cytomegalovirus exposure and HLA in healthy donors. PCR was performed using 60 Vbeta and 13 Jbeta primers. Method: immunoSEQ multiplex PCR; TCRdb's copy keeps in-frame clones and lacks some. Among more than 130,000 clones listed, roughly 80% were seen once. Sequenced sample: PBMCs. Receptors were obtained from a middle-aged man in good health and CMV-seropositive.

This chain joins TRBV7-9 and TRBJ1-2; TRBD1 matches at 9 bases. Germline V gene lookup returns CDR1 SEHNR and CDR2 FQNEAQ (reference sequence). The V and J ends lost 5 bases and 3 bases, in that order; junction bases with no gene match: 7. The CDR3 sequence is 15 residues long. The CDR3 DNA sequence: TGTGCCAGCAGCACACAGGGGGCCGAGGACTATGGCTACACCTTC. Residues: CASSTQGAEDYGYTF.

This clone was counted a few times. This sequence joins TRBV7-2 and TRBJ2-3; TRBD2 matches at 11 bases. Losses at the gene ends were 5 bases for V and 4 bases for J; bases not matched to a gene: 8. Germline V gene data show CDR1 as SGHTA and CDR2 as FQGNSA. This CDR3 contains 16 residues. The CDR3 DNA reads TGTGCCAGCAGCCTCCGACTAGCGGGACTCCCAGATACGCAGTATTTT. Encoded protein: CASSLRLAGLPDTQYF.

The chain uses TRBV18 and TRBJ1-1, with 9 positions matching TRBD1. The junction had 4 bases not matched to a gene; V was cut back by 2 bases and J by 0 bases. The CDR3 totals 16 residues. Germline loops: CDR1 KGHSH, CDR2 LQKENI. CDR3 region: CASSPWTGDMNTEAFF. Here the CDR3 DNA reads TGTGCCAGCTCACCATGGACAGGGGATATGAACACTGAAGCTTTCTTT.

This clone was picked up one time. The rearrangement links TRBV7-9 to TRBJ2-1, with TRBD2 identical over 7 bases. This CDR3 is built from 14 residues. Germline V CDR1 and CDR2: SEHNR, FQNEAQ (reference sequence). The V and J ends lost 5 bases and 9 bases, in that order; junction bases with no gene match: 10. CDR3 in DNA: TGTGCCAGCAGCCGCCGGGCGGGAGTCGGTGAGCAGTTCTTC. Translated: CASSRRAGVGEQFF.

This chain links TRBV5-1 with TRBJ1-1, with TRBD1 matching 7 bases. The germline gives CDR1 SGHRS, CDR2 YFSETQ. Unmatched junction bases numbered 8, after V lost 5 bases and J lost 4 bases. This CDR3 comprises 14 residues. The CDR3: CASRKEGASTEAFF. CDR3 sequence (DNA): TGCGCCAGCAGGAAAGAGGGGGCCAGCACTGAAGCTTTCTTT.

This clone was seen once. CDR3 region: CASSVGIWTAHNSPLHF. The CDR3 region has the DNA TGTGCCAGCAGCGTAGGAATTTGGACAGCTCATAATTCACCCCTCCACTTT. The genes are TRBV9 and TRBJ1-6; a weak D match, TRBD1 (6 bases). The CDR3 totals 17 residues. V was clipped by 0 bases and J by 5 bases, with 15 bases between them. CDR1 SGDLS and CDR2 YYNGEE come from the germline V gene.

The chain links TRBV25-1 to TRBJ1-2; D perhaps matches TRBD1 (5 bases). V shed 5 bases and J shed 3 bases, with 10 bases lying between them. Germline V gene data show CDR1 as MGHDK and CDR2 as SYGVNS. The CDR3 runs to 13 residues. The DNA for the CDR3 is TGTGCCAGCAGTCCCGGCAGGGACTATGGCTACACCTTC. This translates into CASSPGRDYGYTF.

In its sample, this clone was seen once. The CDR3 nucleotides read TGTGCCATCAATCAAGGACAGGGCTTCGACTATGGCTACACCTTC. Protein sequence: CAINQGQGFDYGYTF. V is TRBV10-3 and J is TRBJ1-2; 8 bases line up with TRBD1. Germline CDR1 ENHRY, CDR2 SYGVKD. This CDR3 spans 15 amino acids. Unmatched junction bases numbered 10, after V lost 7 bases and J lost 3 bases.

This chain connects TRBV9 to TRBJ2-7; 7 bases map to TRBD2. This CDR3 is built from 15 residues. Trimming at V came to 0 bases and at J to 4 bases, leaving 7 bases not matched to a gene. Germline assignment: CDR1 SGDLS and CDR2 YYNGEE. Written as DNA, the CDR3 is TGTGCCAGCAGCGTAGATGGTCTAGCGGTATACGAGCAGTACTTC. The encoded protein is CASSVDGLAVYEQYF.

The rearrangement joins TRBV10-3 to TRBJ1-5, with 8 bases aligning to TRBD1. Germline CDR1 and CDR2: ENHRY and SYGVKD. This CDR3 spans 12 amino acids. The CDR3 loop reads CAAGQGGQPQHF. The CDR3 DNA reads TGTGCGGCTGGACAGGGCGGTCAGCCCCAGCATTTT.

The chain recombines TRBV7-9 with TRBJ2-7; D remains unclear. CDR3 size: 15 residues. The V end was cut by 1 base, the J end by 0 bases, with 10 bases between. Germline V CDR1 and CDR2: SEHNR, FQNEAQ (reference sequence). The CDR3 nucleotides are TGTGCCAGCAGCTTAGAAGGCTGGAGCTCCTACGAGCAGTACTTC. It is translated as CASSLEGWSSYEQYF.

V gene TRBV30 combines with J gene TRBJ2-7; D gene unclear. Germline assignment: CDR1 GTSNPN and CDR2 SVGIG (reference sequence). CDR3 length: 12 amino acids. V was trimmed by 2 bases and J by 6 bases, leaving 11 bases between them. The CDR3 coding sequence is TGTGCCTGGAGTAATGAGGCGGTCGAGCAGTACTTC. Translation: CAWSNEAVEQYF.

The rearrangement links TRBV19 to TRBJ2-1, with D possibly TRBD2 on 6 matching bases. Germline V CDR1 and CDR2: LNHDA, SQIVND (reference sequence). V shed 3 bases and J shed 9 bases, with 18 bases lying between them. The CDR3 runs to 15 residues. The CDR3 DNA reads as TGTGCCAGTAGTATGGCCAGCGGGTCCGGAGGTGAGCAGTTCTTC. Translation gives CASSMASGSGGEQFF.

CDR3 in DNA: TGTGCCTGGAGTGTACAGGGGGGCATGACGAAACTGTTTTTT. Amino acid sequence: CAWSVQGGMTKLFF. The chain carries TRBV30 and TRBJ1-4; 8 bases map to TRBD1. CDR1 GTSNPN and CDR2 SVGIG come from the germline V gene (reference sequence). CDR3 length equals 14 residues. After removal of 0 bases from V and 11 bases from J, the junction contained 8 bases not matched to a gene. Filled out from reference TRBV30 and TRBJ1-4, the complete variable domain reads SQTIHQWPATLVQPVGSPLSLECTVEGTSNPNLYWYRQAAGRGLQLLFYSVGIGQISSEVPQNLSASRPQDRQFILSSKKLLLSDSGFYLCAWSVQGGMTKLFFGSGTQLSVL.

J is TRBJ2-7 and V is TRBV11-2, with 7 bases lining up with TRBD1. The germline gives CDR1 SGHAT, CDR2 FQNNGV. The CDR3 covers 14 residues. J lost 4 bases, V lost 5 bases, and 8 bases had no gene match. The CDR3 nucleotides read TGTGCCAGCAGCGGCCTCAGGGGGAGTTACGAGCAGTACTTC. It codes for CASSGLRGSYEQYF.

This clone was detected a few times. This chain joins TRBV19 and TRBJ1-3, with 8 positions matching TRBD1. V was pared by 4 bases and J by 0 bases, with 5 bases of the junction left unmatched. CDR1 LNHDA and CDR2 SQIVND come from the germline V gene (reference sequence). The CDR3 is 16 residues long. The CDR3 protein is CASSTITGGSGNTIYF. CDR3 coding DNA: TGTGCCAGTAGTACGATAACAGGGGGCTCTGGAAACACCATATATTTT.

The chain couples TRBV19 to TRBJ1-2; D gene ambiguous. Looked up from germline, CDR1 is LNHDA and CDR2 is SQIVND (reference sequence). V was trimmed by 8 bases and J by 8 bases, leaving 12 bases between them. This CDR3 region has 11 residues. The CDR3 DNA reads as TGTGCCAGTTCCCGACCGGGGGGCTACACCTTC. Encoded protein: CASSRPGGYTF.

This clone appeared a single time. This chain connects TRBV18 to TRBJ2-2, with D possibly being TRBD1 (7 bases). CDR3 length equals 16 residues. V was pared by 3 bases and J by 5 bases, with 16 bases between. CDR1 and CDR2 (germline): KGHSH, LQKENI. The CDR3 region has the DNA TGTGCCAGCTCACCGCAGAAGTCAGGGGGGACCGGGGAGCTGTTTTTT. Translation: CASSPQKSGGTGELFF.